The 18 T cell receptor beta chains presented below share a single source sample, sequenced in a study of blood T cells in healthy people across ages. A second PCR, run for about 7 to 11 cycles, used a sample-barcoded 5' primer plus a J-beta primer mix. Each CDR3 protein is one row after TCRdb ran MiXCR on the 5' RACE reads. Among just over 1 million distinct CDR3 sequences listed, under 55% were seen once. The material sequenced was blood. These receptors came from a woman aged 55-70 years in good health.

This clonotype was seen only a few times. This chain connects TRBV20-1 to TRBJ2-1, with TRBD2 matching over 7 bases. This CDR3 is 15 amino acids long. Losses at the gene ends were 4 bases for V and 5 bases for J; bases not matched to a gene: 11. Germline V lookup: CDR1 DFQATT, CDR2 SNEGSKA (reference sequence). CDR3 sequence: CSAISSASGNNEQFF. The CDR3 DNA follows: TGCAGTGCTATTTCCTCCGCTAGCGGAAACAATGAGCAGTTCTTC.

Regarding this clonotype: A read error may produce the germline difference seen at one junction end. The rearrangement links TRBV18 to TRBJ2-1; TRBD1 is a possible D gene (6 bases). This CDR3 comprises 16 residues. Germline V gene lookup returns CDR1 KGHSH and CDR2 LQKENI. In DNA, the CDR3 is TGTGCCAGCTCCCCTGACTCCGCAGGGGTATACAATGAGCGGTTCTTC. It encodes CASSPDSAGVYNERFF.

V usage is TRBV13 and J usage is TRBJ1-1; D is possibly TRBD1 (5 bases). The ends were cut back, 0 bases at V and 5 bases at J, with 13 bases in the middle. Germline V gene lookup returns CDR1 PRHDT and CDR2 FYEKMQ (reference sequence). This CDR3 spans 15 amino acids. The chain's CDR3 is CASSLGEGLRTEAFF. The DNA for the CDR3 is TGTGCCAGCAGCTTAGGGGAGGGGTTGAGGACTGAAGCTTTCTTT.

The CDR3 region is CSARDPDAYEQYF. The CDR3 DNA follows: TGCAGTGCTAGAGACCCGGACGCCTACGAGCAGTACTTC. The gene calls are TRBV20-1 and TRBJ2-7; the D is unclear. The CDR3 has 13 amino acids. Trimming shortened V by 0 bases and J by 2 bases, and 8 bases separated the two germline ends. Germline V gene sequence: CDR1 DFQATT, CDR2 SNEGSKA (reference sequence).

The rearrangement joins TRBV7-2 to TRBJ2-3; 8 bases map to TRBD2. J gave up 3 bases and V 4 bases, and 9 bases lay outside the gene matches. Germline CDR1 and CDR2: SGHTA and FQGNSA. The CDR3 runs to 16 residues. The CDR3 nucleotides are TGTGCCAGCAGCTCAAGGGAACTAGCGGCTACAGATACGCAGTATTTT. Residues: CASSSRELAATDTQYF.

This clonotype has at least ten counts. This chain connects TRBV29-1 to TRBJ2-5; tentative D call: TRBD1 (6 bases). The CDR3 is made up of 11 amino acids. Germline CDR1 is SQVTM and CDR2 is ANQGSEA. V was clipped by 4 bases and J by 11 bases, with 14 bases between them. CDR3 sequence reads: CSVARGWKQYF. DNA for the CDR3: TGCAGCGTTGCAAGGGGGTGGAAGCAGTACTTC.

This clonotype occurred a few times. This rearrangement joins TRBV27 to TRBJ2-7; maybe TRBD2 (5 bases). The CDR3 is made up of 15 amino acids. V gave up 6 bases and J gave up 3 bases, with 18 bases separating them. The V gene's germline CDR1 is MNHEY and CDR2 SMNVEV (reference sequence). The CDR3 bases are TGTGCCAGCAGCGCTCTAGCCGTTAGAGGCTACGAGCAGTACTTC. Amino acids: CASSALAVRGYEQYF.

The chain links TRBV10-3 to TRBJ2-3; D perhaps matches TRBD2 (6 bases). V was shortened by 7 bases and J by 1 base, with 9 bases between the two germline ends. CDR3 size: 13 residues. From germline, CDR1 is ENHRY and CDR2 SYGVKD. The DNA of the CDR3 is TGTGCCATCATGGGGGAGGGCACAGATACGCAGTATTTT. It is translated as CAIMGEGTDTQYF.

This clonotype was observed a handful of times. The chain carries TRBV29-1 and TRBJ1-1; possible D gene TRBD1, 6 bases. The CDR3 is made up of 13 amino acids. V lost 6 bases to trimming and J lost 1 base, with 12 bases between them. Germline CDR1 reads SQVTM; CDR2 reads ANQGSEA. The CDR3: CSVKKGGNTEAFF. Written as DNA, the CDR3 is TGCAGCGTCAAAAAAGGGGGGAACACTGAAGCTTTCTTT.

The chain links TRBV20-1 to TRBJ2-3, with D possibly TRBD2 on 6 matching bases. CDR3 length equals 17 residues. Looked up from germline, CDR1 is DFQATT and CDR2 is SNEGSKA (reference sequence). The DNA for the CDR3 is TGCAGCGCAAGTAGTACGTGGGAGGAAGGGGTAACAGATACGCAGTATTTT. As protein: CSASSTWEEGVTDTQYF.

The chain has TRBV27 and TRBJ2-3, with D perhaps matching TRBD2 (6 bases). Germline CDR1 MNHEY, CDR2 SMNVEV (reference sequence). Trimming took 1 base from V and 2 from J, leaving 19 bases between them. The CDR3 has 18 residues. The CDR3 region is CASSLFGGGTGPTDTQYF. CDR3 nucleotides: TGTGCCAGCAGTTTATTTGGAGGCGGGACGGGACCCACAGATACGCAGTATTTT.

This clonotype occurred a few times. The chain is built from TRBV5-1 and TRBJ2-5; D perhaps matches TRBD2 (5 bases). This CDR3 is 14 amino acids long. Germline V CDR1 and CDR2: SGHRS, YFSETQ. Trimming took 4 bases from V and 1 from J, leaving 11 bases between them. CDR3 region: CASSTERTQETQYF. DNA of the CDR3: TGCGCCAGCAGCACAGAGCGGACCCAAGAGACCCAGTACTTC.

This chain joins TRBV2 and TRBJ1-2, with 8 bases that match TRBD1. The CDR3 loop spans 15 amino acids. J was trimmed by 2 bases and V by 2 bases; bases with no gene match: 4. Germline V gives CDR1 SNHLY, CDR2 FYNNEI. CDR3 DNA: TGTGCCAGCAGTGAAAGGACAGGGCGAAACTATGGCTACACCTTC. Protein sequence: CASSERTGRNYGYTF.

This chain links TRBV5-1 with TRBJ2-7; 8 bases line up with TRBD2. The trim removed 5 bases at V and 4 bases at J, leaving 8 bases unmatched. The CDR3 runs to 14 residues. The germline CDR1 and CDR2 sequences are SGHRS and YFSETQ. For the CDR3, the DNA is TGCGCCAGCAGTCTTGAGCGGGAGTTATACGAGCAGTACTTC. Translated, it gives CASSLERELYEQYF.

The chain joins TRBV20-1 to TRBJ1-5; a possible D gene is TRBD1 (5 bases). This CDR3 region has 15 residues. Trimming removed 0 bases from V and 3 bases from J, with 12 bases in between. Germline CDR1 and CDR2: DFQATT and SNEGSKA (reference sequence). The CDR3 DNA sequence: TGCAGTGCTAGAGATTATTCAGGGCTCAATCAGCCCCAGCATTTT. Translation: CSARDYSGLNQPQHF.

V usage is TRBV6-5 and J usage is TRBJ2-3, with TRBD2 as a possible D gene (6 bases). V lost 6 bases to trimming and J lost 6 bases, with 13 bases between them. This CDR3 is built from 13 residues. The germline CDR1 and CDR2 sequences are MNHEY and SVGAGI. In DNA form, the CDR3 reads TGTGCCAGCAGCGTCTCGGAGGGGGATACGCAGTATTTT. Its translation is CASSVSEGDTQYF.

This clonotype showed up just once. Here the CDR3 reads CSATGSSTNEKLFF. In nucleotides, the CDR3 is TGCAGTGCCACAGGGAGCTCAACTAATGAAAAACTGTTTTTT. The chain uses TRBV20-1 and TRBJ1-4; maybe TRBD1 (6 bases). The germline gives CDR1 DFQATT, CDR2 SNEGSKA (reference sequence). This CDR3 is 14 amino acids long. The ends were cut back, 6 bases at V and 0 bases at J, with 11 bases in the middle.

The rearrangement links TRBV7-9 to TRBJ2-5; D might be TRBD1 (6 bases). V lost 5 bases, J lost 5 bases, and 18 bases lay in between. CDR3 length: 15 residues. Per the germline V gene, CDR1 is SEHNR and CDR2 is FQNEAQ (reference sequence). CDR3 loop: CASSPRDTRGETQYF. CDR3 in DNA: TGTGCCAGCAGCCCCCGGGACACCCGTGGTGAGACCCAGTACTTC.